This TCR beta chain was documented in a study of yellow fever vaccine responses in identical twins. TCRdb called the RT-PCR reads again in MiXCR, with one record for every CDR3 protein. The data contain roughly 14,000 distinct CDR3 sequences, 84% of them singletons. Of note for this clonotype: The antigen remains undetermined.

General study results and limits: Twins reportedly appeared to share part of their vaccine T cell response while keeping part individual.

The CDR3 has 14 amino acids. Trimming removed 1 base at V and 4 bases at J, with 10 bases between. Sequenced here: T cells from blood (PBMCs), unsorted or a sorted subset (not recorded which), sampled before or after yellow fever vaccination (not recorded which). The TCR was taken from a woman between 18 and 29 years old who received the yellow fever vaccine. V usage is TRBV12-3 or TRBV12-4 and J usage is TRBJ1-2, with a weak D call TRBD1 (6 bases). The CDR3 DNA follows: TGTGCCAGCAGTTTAGGGGGGCCGGCCTATGGCTACACCTTC. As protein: CASSLGGPAYGYTF.